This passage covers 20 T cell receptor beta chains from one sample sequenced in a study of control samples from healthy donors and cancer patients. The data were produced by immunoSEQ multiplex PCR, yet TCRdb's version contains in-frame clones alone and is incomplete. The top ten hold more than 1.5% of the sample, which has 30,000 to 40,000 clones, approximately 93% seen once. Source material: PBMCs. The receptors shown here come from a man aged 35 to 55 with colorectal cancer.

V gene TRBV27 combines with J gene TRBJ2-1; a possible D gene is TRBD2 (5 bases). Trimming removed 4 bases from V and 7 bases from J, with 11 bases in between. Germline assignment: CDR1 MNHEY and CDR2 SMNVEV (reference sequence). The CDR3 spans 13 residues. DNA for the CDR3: TGTGCCAGCAGTTGGACTTATGGGAATGAGCAGTTCTTC. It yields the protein CASSWTYGNEQFF.

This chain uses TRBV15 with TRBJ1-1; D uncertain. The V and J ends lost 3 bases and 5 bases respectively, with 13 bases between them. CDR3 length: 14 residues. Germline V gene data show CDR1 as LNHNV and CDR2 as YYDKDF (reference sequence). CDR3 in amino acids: CATSSFVGRTEAFF. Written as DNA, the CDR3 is TGTGCCACCAGCAGTTTTGTCGGGAGGACTGAAGCTTTCTTT.

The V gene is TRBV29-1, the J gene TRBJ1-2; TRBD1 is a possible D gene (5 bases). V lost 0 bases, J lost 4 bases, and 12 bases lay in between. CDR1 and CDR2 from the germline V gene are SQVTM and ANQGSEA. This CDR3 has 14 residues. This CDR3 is CSVEETRTTYGYTF. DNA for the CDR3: TGCAGCGTTGAAGAGACTCGGACAACCTATGGCTACACCTTC.

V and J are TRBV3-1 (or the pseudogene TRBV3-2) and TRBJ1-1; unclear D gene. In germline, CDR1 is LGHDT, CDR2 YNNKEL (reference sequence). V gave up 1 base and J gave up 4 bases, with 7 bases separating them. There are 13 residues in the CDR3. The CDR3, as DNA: TGTGCCAGCAGCCAAGCCCTGTCCACTGAAGCTTTCTTT. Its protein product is CASSQALSTEAFF.

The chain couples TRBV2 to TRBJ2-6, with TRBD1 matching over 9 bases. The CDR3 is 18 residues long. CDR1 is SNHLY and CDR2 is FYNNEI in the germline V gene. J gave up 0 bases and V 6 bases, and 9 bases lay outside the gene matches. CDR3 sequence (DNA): TGTGCCAGCAGAACCCGGGACAGGGTAGCCTCTGGGGCCAACGTCCTGACTTTC. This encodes CASRTRDRVASGANVLTF.

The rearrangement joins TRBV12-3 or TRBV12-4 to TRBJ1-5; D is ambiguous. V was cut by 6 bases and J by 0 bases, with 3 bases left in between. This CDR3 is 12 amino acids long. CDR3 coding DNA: TGTGCCAGCAGAGATAGCAATCAGCCCCAGCATTTT. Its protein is CASRDSNQPQHF.

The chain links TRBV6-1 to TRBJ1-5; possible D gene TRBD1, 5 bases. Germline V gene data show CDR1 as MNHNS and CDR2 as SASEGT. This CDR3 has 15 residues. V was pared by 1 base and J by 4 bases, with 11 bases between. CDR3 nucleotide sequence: TGTGCCAGCAGTGAAGGGAGCTGGGGGAATCAGCCCCAGCATTTT. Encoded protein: CASSEGSWGNQPQHF.

Written as DNA, the CDR3 is TGTGCCAGCAGCTTGATAGATACGCAGTATTTT. This sequence encodes CASSLIDTQYF. V gene TRBV11-3 combines with J gene TRBJ2-3; D ambiguous. V lost 3 bases and J 5 bases, leaving 3 bases between the germline ends. The CDR3 sequence is 11 residues long. CDR1 is SGHNT and CDR2 is YENEEA in the germline V gene.

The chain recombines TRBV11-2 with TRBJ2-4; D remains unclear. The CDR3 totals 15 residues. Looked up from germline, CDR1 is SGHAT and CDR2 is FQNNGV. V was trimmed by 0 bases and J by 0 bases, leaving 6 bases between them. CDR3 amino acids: CASSLDGVAKNIQYF. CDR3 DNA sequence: TGTGCCAGCAGCTTAGATGGAGTAGCCAAAAACATTCAGTACTTC.

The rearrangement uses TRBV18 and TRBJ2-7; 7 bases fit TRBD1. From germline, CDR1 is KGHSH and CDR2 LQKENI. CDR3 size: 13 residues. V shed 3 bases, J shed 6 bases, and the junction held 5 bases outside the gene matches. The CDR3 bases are TGTGCCAGCTCACCGGATCCAGGGGGCGAGCAGTACTTC. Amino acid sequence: CASSPDPGGEQYF.

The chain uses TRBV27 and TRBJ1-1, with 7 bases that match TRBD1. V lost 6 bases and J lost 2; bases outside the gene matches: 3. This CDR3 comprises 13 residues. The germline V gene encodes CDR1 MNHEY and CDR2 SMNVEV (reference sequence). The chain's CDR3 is CASRRQGNTEAFF. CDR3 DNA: TGTGCCAGCAGGAGACAGGGTAACACTGAAGCTTTCTTT.

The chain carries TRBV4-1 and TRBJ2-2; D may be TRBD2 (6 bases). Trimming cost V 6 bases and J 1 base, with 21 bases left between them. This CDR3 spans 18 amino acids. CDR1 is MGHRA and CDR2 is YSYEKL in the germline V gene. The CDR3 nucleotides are TGCGCCAGCAGTCCTATCCGCTTGGCGGGGCAGAACACCGGGGAGCTGTTTTTT. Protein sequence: CASSPIRLAGQNTGELFF.

The CDR3 bases are TGTGCCAGCAGCCAAGTGGCAGGGGTAGGGGAAAAACTGTTTTTT. It translates to CASSQVAGVGEKLFF. The rearrangement links TRBV14 to TRBJ1-4; D possibly corresponds to TRBD1 (6 bases). This CDR3 has 15 residues. Germline CDR1 is SGHDN and CDR2 is FVKESK. The V end lost 1 base, the J end lost 8 bases, and 14 bases lay between the germline ends. Full variable domain (missing parts from reference TRBV14 and TRBJ1-4): EAGVTQFPSHSVIEKGQTVTLRCDPISGHDNLYWYRRVMGKEIKFLLHFVKESKQDESGMPNNRFLAERTGGTYSTLKVQPAELEDSGVYFCASSQVAGVGEKLFFGSGTQLSVL.

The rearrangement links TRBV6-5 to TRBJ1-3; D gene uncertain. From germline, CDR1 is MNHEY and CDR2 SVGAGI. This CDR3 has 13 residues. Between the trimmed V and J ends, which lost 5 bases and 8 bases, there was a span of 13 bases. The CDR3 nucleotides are TGTGCCAGCAGTACCCGCGCCGGGGACACCATATATTTT. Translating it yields CASSTRAGDTIYF.

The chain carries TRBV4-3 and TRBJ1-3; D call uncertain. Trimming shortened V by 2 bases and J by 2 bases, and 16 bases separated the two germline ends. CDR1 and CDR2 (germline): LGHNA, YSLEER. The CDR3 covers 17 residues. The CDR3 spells CASSQSAPAGPGNTIYF. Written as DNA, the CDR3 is TGCGCCAGCAGCCAATCCGCACCCGCCGGGCCTGGAAACACCATATATTTT.

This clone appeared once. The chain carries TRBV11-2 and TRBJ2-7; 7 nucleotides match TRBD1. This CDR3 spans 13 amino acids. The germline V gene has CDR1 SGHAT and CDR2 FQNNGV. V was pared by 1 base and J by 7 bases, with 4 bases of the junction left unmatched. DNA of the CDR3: TGTGCCAGCAGCTTAGGGACAGGCCGGGAGCAGTACTTC. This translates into CASSLGTGREQYF.

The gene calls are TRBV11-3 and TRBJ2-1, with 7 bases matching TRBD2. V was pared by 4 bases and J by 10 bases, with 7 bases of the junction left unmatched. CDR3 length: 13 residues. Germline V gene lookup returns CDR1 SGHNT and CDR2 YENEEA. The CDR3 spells CASSSMLGGEQFF. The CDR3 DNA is TGTGCCAGCAGCTCAATGCTGGGGGGGGAGCAGTTCTTC.

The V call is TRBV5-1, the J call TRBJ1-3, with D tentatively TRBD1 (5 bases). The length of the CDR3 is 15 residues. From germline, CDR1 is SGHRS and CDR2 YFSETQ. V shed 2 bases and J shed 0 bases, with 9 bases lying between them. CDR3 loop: CASSFQGGSGNTIYF. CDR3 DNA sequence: TGCGCCAGCAGCTTTCAGGGAGGCTCTGGAAACACCATATATTTT.

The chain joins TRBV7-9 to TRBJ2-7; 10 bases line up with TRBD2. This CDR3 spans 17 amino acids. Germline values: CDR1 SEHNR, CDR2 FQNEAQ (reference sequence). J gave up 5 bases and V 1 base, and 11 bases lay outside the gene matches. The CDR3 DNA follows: TGTGCCAGCAGCTTAGGTGGGGAGCGGGGGGGCCTGGACGAGCAGTACTTC. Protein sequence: CASSLGGERGGLDEQYF.

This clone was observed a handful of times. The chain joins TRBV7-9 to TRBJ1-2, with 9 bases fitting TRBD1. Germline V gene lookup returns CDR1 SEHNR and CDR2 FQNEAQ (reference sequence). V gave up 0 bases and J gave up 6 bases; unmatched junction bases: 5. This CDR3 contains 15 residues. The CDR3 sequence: CASSLAGQGSDGYTF. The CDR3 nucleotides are TGTGCCAGCAGCTTAGCGGGACAGGGTTCCGATGGCTACACCTTC.